This T cell receptor beta chain derives from a study of long-term antiretroviral therapy in people with HIV. General study results and limits: Although diversity increased after ART, it remained lower than in transplant donor controls.

Researchers secured at least one pre-ART and at least two post-ART PBMC samples from each donor. Everyone in the study who had HIV was treated in the United States. The assay, immunoSEQ v3.0, was run at survey level. The protocol was immunoSEQ multiplex PCR, while the TCRdb copy is restricted to in-frame clones and leaves out a portion. The sample records more than 20,000 clones, around four fifths being singletons. This clone turned up a few times. Its antigen is unknown. Looked up from germline, CDR1 is LNHNV and CDR2 is YYDKDF (reference sequence). The CDR3 runs 15 residues. The V gene end was trimmed by 0 bases and the J gene end by 0 bases; junction bases not matched to a gene: 0.

The chain joins TRBV15 to TRBJ2-3, with TRBD2 matching over 7 bases. Sample: unsorted PBMCs, taken 3 years after starting antiretroviral therapy. The sequence came from a man between 18 and 35 years old with HIV. CDR3 sequence (DNA): TGTGCCACCAGCAGAGAGCGGGGGAGCACAGATACGCAGTATTTT. Translating gives CATSRERGSTDTQYF.